The clone carrying this TCR beta chain was recorded a few times. Its antigen is as yet unknown. The entry originates in a study of T-cell memory formation after mild COVID-19. Whole-study findings and limits: A second wave expanding day 15 to 37 was CD4+-biased; contracting clones were balanced.

TCRdb reanalysed the 5' RACE reads using MiXCR and keeps one entry per CDR3 protein. The sample has approximately 400,000 distinct CDR3 sequences; about a sixth are singletons. J gave up 0 bases and V 4 bases, and 3 bases lay outside the gene matches. Germline loops: CDR1 SGHTS, CDR2 YDEGEE. This CDR3 spans 14 amino acids. The receptor's source is a man between 18 and 35 years old who had mild COVID-19 (a few samples of this study predate the infection). Cell type and time point are not known. This sequence joins TRBV5-8 and TRBJ2-7; 8 positions agree with TRBD1. Sequencing was performed on PBMCs or a T cell subset sorted from them (not recorded which). DNA for the CDR3: TGTGCCAGCAGCCGGACAGGGAGCTCCTACGAGCAGTACGTC. Translated: CASSRTGSSYEQYV.